This TCR beta chain was obtained from a study of T cell repertoires in cytomegalovirus infection. Whole-study results and caveats: Dominating the ex vivo response were TCR beta clonotypes that were CMV-specific and HLA-C-restricted. The cumulative frequency of public TCR beta families distinguished individuals who carried CMV together with the relevant HLA.

Each CDR3 protein gets one entry after TCRdb re-called the reads with MiXCR. This sample yields approximately 910,000 distinct CDR3 sequences, of which roughly 30% are seen a single time; 11% to 15% belongs to the top ten. Losses at the gene ends were 7 bases for V and 8 bases for J; bases not matched to a gene: 9. Per germline, CDR1 SGHVT and CDR2 SQSDAQ. CDR3 length: 14 amino acids. Comment on this clonotype: The target antigen is unknown.

The sequences come from cultured CD8+ T cells from PBMCs, collected from culture after CMV antigen stimulation. The receptor was derived from a human donor in good health (CMV status not recorded). Some clones in this sample may be carry-over from other donors' samples. V and J are TRBV7-4 and TRBJ2-1, with 9 bases aligning to TRBD2. The CDR3 here is CASKRGADGDEQFF. CDR3 DNA sequence: TGTGCCAGCAAGCGGGGGGCCGATGGTGATGAGCAGTTCTTC.